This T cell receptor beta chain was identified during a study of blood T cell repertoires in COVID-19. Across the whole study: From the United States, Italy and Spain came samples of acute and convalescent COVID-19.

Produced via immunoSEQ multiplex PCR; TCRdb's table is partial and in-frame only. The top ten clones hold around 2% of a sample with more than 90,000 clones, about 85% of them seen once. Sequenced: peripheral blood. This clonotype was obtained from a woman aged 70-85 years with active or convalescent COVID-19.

Here the CDR3 reads CASSWRGPNTGELFF. For the CDR3, the DNA is TGTGCCAGCAGCTGGAGGGGCCCGAACACCGGGGAGCTGTTTTTT. J is TRBJ2-2 and V is TRBV7-2, with a weak D call TRBD2 (6 bases). Between the trimmed V and J ends, which lost 4 bases and 0 bases, there was a span of 9 bases. Germline V lookup: CDR1 SGHTA, CDR2 FQGNSA. The CDR3 has 15 amino acids.